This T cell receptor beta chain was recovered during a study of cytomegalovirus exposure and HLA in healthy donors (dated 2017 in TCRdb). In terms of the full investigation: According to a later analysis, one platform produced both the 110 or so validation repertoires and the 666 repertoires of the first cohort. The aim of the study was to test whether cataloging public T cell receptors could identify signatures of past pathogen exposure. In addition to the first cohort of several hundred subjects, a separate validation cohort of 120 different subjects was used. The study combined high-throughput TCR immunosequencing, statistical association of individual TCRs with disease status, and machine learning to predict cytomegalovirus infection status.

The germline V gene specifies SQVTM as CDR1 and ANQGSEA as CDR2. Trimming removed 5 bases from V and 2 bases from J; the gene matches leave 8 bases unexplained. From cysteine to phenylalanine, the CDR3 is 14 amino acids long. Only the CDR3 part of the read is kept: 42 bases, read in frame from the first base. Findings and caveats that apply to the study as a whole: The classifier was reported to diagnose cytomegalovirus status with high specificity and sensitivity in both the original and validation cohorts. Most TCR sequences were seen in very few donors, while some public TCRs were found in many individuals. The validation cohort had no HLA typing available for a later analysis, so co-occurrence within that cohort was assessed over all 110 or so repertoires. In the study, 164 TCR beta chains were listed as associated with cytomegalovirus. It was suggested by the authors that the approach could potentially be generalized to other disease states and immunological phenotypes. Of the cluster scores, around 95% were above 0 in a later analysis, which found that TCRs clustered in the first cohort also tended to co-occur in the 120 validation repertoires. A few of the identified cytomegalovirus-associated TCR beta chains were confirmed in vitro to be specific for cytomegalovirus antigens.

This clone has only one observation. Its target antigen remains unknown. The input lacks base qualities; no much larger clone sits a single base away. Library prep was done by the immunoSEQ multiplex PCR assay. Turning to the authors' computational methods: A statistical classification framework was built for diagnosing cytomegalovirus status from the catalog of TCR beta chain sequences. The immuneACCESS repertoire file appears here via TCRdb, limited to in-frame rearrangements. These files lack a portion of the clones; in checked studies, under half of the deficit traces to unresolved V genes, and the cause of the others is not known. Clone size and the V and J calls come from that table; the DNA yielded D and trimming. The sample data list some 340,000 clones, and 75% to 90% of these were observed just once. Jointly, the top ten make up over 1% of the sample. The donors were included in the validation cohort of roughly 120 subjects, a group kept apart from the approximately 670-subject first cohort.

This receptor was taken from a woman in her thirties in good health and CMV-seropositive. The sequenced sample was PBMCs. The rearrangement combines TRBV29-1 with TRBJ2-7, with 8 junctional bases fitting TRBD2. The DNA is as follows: TGCAGCGTTTCCGGCGGGGGGCCCCCCTACGAGCAGTACTTC. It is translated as CSVSGGGPPYEQYF.